This entry lists 13 T cell receptor beta chains sequenced from one sample in a study of low-dose radiotherapy and immunotherapy resistance in tumors. cDNA synthesis used a TRAV/TRBV-specific primer set for both chains. The authors ran roughly 20 PCR cycles to amplify TCRs with a constant-region primer and V-primer adapter. TCRdb reanalysed the reads using MiXCR and keeps one entry per CDR3 protein. The sample contains about 9,800 distinct CDR3 sequences, 35% to 50% of which appear only once. These receptors came from a human donor with advanced metastatic prostate, ovarian, gallbladder or colorectal cancer (not recorded which). This table probably holds off-target reads from a library built for another chain.

The chain employs TRBV12-3 or TRBV12-4 and TRBJ2-6; possibly TRBD1 or TRBD2 for D (6 bases each). There are 15 residues in the CDR3. V was shortened by 2 bases and J by 4 bases, with 9 bases between the two germline ends. The CDR3: CASSLRGAGANVLTF. The CDR3 nucleotides read TGTGCCAGCAGTTTAAGGGGGGCCGGGGCCAACGTCCTGACTTTC.

This clonotype is medium-sized within its sample. The chain combines TRBV6-1 with TRBJ1-2; D is unclear. The V end lost 2 bases, the J end lost 4 bases, and 2 bases lay between the germline ends. Germline V CDR1 and CDR2: MNHNS, SASEGT. The CDR3 loop spans 11 amino acids. The CDR3: CASSELYGYTF. The CDR3 DNA reads TGTGCCAGCAGTGAACTCTATGGCTACACCTTC.

The V call is TRBV7-8, the J call TRBJ1-3; D gene unclear. The CDR3 consists of 13 residues. Germline lookup yields CDR1 SGHVS and CDR2 FQNEAQ. Trimming left V 5 bases short and J 4 bases short, with 9 bases between. The CDR3: CASSPIGGNTIYF. In DNA, the CDR3 is TGTGCCAGCAGCCCGATCGGAGGAAACACCATATATTTT.

This clonotype was observed a few times. The chain carries TRBV5-6 and TRBJ1-6; maybe TRBD1 (5 bases). Germline V gives CDR1 SGHDT, CDR2 YYEEEE. Trimming removed 4 bases at V and 9 bases at J, with 11 bases between. CDR3 size: 13 residues. The CDR3, as DNA: TGTGCCAGCAGCGAGGGACCGAGTTCACCCCTCCACTTT. Protein sequence: CASSEGPSSPLHF.

This sequence joins TRBV27 and TRBJ2-1, with D unclear. Per germline, CDR1 MNHEY and CDR2 SMNVEV (reference sequence). Between the trimmed V and J ends, which lost 6 bases and 10 bases, there was a span of 16 bases. This CDR3 comprises 13 residues. The CDR3 DNA reads as TGTGCCAGCAGCCATGCGACTGGCCCGGAGCAGTTCTTC. This encodes CASSHATGPEQFF.

This chain uses TRBV28 with TRBJ2-5, with D tentatively TRBD2 (6 bases). V was clipped by 5 bases and J by 7 bases, with 23 bases between them. Germline V gives CDR1 MDHEN, CDR2 SYDVKM. This CDR3 contains 16 residues. The chain's CDR3 is CASSPISGGVWVTQYF. CDR3 sequence (DNA): TGTGCCAGCAGTCCTATTAGCGGAGGGGTGTGGGTGACCCAGTACTTC.

As DNA, the CDR3 is TGTGCCAGCAGCGTAGTACTAGCGGGAGTTCATGAGCAGTTCTTC. Translating gives CASSVVLAGVHEQFF. This chain links TRBV9 with TRBJ2-1, with 11 bases identical to TRBD2. V gave up 0 bases and J gave up 8 bases; unmatched junction bases: 4. The germline V gene has CDR1 SGDLS and CDR2 YYNGEE. The CDR3 is 15 amino acids.

This clonotype was detected only a few times. The chain has TRBV28 and TRBJ2-7; unclear D gene. V was cut by 6 bases and J by 7 bases, with 19 bases left in between. The germline CDR1 and CDR2 sequences are MDHEN and SYDVKM. The CDR3 is made up of 14 amino acids. The CDR3 nucleotides are TGTGCCAGCAGAGACGCTAAGGTGGTTAGGGAGCAGTACTTC. Amino acid sequence: CASRDAKVVREQYF.

The J gene is TRBJ1-4, the V gene TRBV29-1; no clear D gene. Germline V gene data show CDR1 as SQVTM and CDR2 as ANQGSEA. Trimming removed 7 bases from V and 0 bases from J, with 9 bases in between. This CDR3 has 13 amino acids. CDR3 sequence: CSALAATNEKLFF. DNA for the CDR3: TGCAGCGCCTTGGCTGCAACTAATGAAAAACTGTTTTTT.

The chain carries TRBV6-2 or TRBV6-3 and TRBJ1-4; 8 nucleotides match TRBD1. The CDR3 loop spans 15 amino acids. V shed 6 bases, J shed 3 bases, and the junction held 6 bases outside the gene matches. Germline V gives CDR1 MNHEY, CDR2 SVGEGT. The CDR3 spells CASRPRTGPNEKLFF. In nucleotides, the CDR3 is TGTGCCAGCAGACCACGGACAGGGCCTAATGAAAAACTGTTTTTT.

The V call is TRBV5-1, the J call TRBJ2-7, with D uncertain. In germline, CDR1 is SGHRS, CDR2 YFSETQ. V was shortened by 3 bases and J by 4 bases, with 8 bases between the two germline ends. The CDR3 contains 12 residues. CDR3 DNA sequence: TGCGCCAGCAGCTCACAAGGTTACGAGCAGTACTTC. Its translation is CASSSQGYEQYF.

The rearrangement links TRBV24-1 to TRBJ2-3; 7 bases line up with TRBD2. V was pared by 0 bases and J by 2 bases, with 7 bases of the junction left unmatched. Germline CDR1 is KGHDR and CDR2 is SFDVKD. The CDR3 covers 17 residues. CDR3 in DNA: TGTGCCACCAGTGATTTGTATCAGGGAGGGGACACAGATACGCAGTATTTT. Protein: CATSDLYQGGDTDTQYF.

The J gene is TRBJ2-2, the V gene TRBV19; possibly TRBD1 for D (5 bases). The CDR3 has 13 residues. Trimming left V 3 bases short and J 5 bases short, with 7 bases between. Germline V gene sequence: CDR1 LNHDA, CDR2 SQIVND (reference sequence). CDR3 coding DNA: TGTGCCAGTAGTATCAGGGATACCGGGGAGCTGTTTTTT. Its translation: CASSIRDTGELFF. The whole variable domain, remainder taken from reference TRBV19 and TRBJ2-2, is DGGITQSPKYLFRKEGQNVTLSCEQNLNHDAMYWYRQDPGQGLRLIYYSQIVNDFQKGDIAEGYSVSREKKESFPLTVTSAQKNPTAFYLCASSIRDTGELFFGEGSRLTVL.